The rows below give T cell receptor beta chains drawn from one sample of a study. TCRdb fed the RT-PCR reads into MiXCR, producing one record per CDR3 protein. The repertoire holds hundreds of thousands of distinct CDR3 sequences, with more than 13% as singletons. Sequences were obtained from memory CD4+ T cells from blood. The receptors were gathered from a female donor in good health, serving as a healthy control. CDR3s include the opening cysteine and the closing phenylalanine or tryptophan. D genes are given only for firm matches. Not all rows give a size; the values are once, few, many and, for expanded clones, a class.

size,J,V,D,CDR3,DNA
NA,TRBJ1-2,TRBV5-1,NA,CASSDDKQGVYGYTF,TGCGCCAGCAGTGATGACAAGCAGGGAGTCTATGGCTACACCTTC
many,TRBJ2-2,TRBV20-1,TRBD2,CSAPLAGGPNTGELFF,TGCAGTGCCCCTCTAGCGGGGGGCCCGAACACCGGGGAGCTGTTTTTT
few,TRBJ2-1,TRBV6-5,NA,CASSPTMIEQFF,TGTGCCAGCAGTCCTACAATGATTGAGCAGTTCTTC
few,TRBJ2-7,TRBV6-6,NA,CASTNGWSEQYF,TGTGCCAGCACCAACGGGTGGTCCGAGCAGTACTTC
many,TRBJ2-1,TRBV29-1,TRBD2,CSVLRGGGAQNEQFF,TGCAGCGTCCTTCGGGGCGGGGGGGCTCAAAATGAGCAGTTCTTC
few,TRBJ2-1,TRBV12-3/TRBV12-4,NA,CASSSHPRIGNEQFF,TGTGCCAGCAGTTCACACCCGAGGATCGGGAATGAGCAGTTCTTC
NA,TRBJ2-1,TRBV20-1,TRBD2,CSAGLAGYNEQFF,TGCAGTGCGGGACTAGCGGGATACAATGAGCAGTTCTTC
many,TRBJ1-5,TRBV7-2,NA,CASSLALHGDQPQHF,TGTGCCAGCAGCTTAGCCCTCCATGGGGATCAGCCCCAGCATTTT
NA,TRBJ2-7,TRBV9,TRBD1,CASSVLGTGGFYEQYF,TGTGCCAGCAGCGTCCTCGGGACAGGGGGCTTCTACGAGCAGTACTTC
NA,TRBJ2-7,TRBV12-3/TRBV12-4,NA,CASSLLQGGEQYF,TGTGCCAGCAGTTTGCTCCAGGGGGGCGAGCAGTACTTC
many,TRBJ2-5,TRBV29-1,NA,CSGGTAQETQYF,TGCAGCGGCGGGACAGCCCAAGAGACCCAGTACTTC
few,TRBJ2-7,TRBV7-3,TRBD1,CASSPGTGPGYEQYF,TGTGCCAGCAGCCCGGGGACAGGGCCGGGCTACGAGCAGTACTTC
few,TRBJ2-1,TRBV7-7,NA,CASSWNPGNEQFF,TGTGCTAGCAGCTGGAACCCTGGCAATGAGCAGTTCTTC
many,TRBJ2-1,TRBV24-1,NA,CATSDWGGRGAYNEQFF,TGTGCCACCAGTGATTGGGGGGGCAGGGGTGCCTACAATGAGCAGTTCTTC
few,TRBJ1-1,TRBV7-2,TRBD1,CASSYQQGMAEAFF,TGTGCCAGCAGCTACCAACAGGGGATGGCTGAAGCTTTCTTT
NA,TRBJ2-1,TRBV12-3/TRBV12-4,TRBD1,CASSLDRGNYNEQFF,TGTGCCAGCAGCCTAGACAGGGGTAACTACAATGAGCAGTTCTTC
NA,TRBJ2-5,TRBV10-3,NA,CAISKGKETQYF,TGTGCCATCAGTAAGGGGAAAGAGACCCAGTACTTC
few,TRBJ1-5,TRBV30,NA,CAWSRVGQPQHF,TGTGCCTGGAGCAGGGTTGGGCAGCCCCAGCATTTT
NA,TRBJ2-5,TRBV5-1,NA,CASRRGYGETQYF,TGCGCCTCGAGACGGGGTTACGGGGAGACCCAGTACTTC
NA,TRBJ2-1,TRBV5-1,TRBD2,CASSRPTSGGYNEQFF,TGCGCCAGCAGCAGGCCGACTAGCGGGGGATACAATGAGCAGTTCTTC
many,TRBJ2-5,TRBV7-2,NA,CASSLVPMRQETQYF,TGTGCCAGCAGCTTAGTACCAATGCGGCAAGAGACCCAGTACTTC
NA,TRBJ2-5,TRBV5-1,NA,CASSLLAAGPEETQYF,TGCGCCAGCAGCTTGTTAGCGGCAGGTCCGGAGGAGACCCAGTACTTC
NA,TRBJ1-2,TRBV5-5,NA,CASSTPALSEGGYTF,TGTGCCAGCAGCACTCCAGCTTTAAGTGAAGGTGGCTACACCTTC
NA,TRBJ2-2,TRBV20-1,TRBD2,CSARLAGVGTGELFF,TGCAGTGCTCGACTAGCGGGAGTAGGGACCGGGGAGCTGTTTTTT
NA,TRBJ1-5,TRBV11-2,NA,CASSQTQGPQHF,TGTGCCAGCAGCCAGACACAAGGGCCCCAGCATTTT
few,TRBJ2-2,TRBV20-1,NA,CSAREGGSTGELFF,TGCAGTGCTAGAGAAGGAGGGTCTACCGGGGAGCTGTTTTTT
NA,TRBJ1-1,TRBV4-2,NA,CASSQDLDGYTEAFF,TGTGCCAGCAGCCAAGATCTTGATGGGTACACTGAAGCTTTCTTT
many,TRBJ2-2,TRBV5-1,NA,CASRSGSSFGELFF,TGCGCCAGCAGATCGGGGAGTAGTTTTGGGGAGCTGTTTTTT
many,TRBJ2-7,TRBV27,NA,CASSLGRPTYEQYF,TGTGCCAGCAGTTTAGGGAGACCTACCTACGAGCAGTACTTC
few,TRBJ2-5,TRBV27,TRBD2,CASQREGGTQYF,TGTGCCAGTCAGCGGGAGGGAGGGACCCAGTACTTC
many,TRBJ1-2,TRBV27,NA,CASHGGNYGYTF,TGTGCCTCCCATGGGGGTAACTATGGCTACACCTTC